Shown below are 31 T cell receptor beta chains from a single sample sequenced in a study of blood T cell repertoires in COVID-19. The protocol was immunoSEQ multiplex PCR, while the TCRdb copy is restricted to in-frame clones and leaves out a portion. Among approximately 460,000 clones listed, roughly nine tenths were seen once. Specimen: peripheral blood. These receptor sequences come from a man between 18 and 35 years old with COVID-19, enrolled during active disease.

The chain combines TRBV9 with TRBJ2-7; TRBD1 matches at 10 bases. The V gene's germline CDR1 is SGDLS and CDR2 YYNGEE. The CDR3 is 15 amino acids. J was trimmed by 4 bases and V by 4 bases; bases with no gene match: 8. The CDR3 loop reads CASSLTGTGAYEQYF. DNA for the CDR3: TGTGCCAGCAGCCTTACCGGGACAGGGGCTTACGAGCAGTACTTC.

This chain connects TRBV27 to TRBJ2-5, with a possible D match to TRBD1 (5 bases). Germline V gives CDR1 MNHEY, CDR2 SMNVEV (reference sequence). The length of the CDR3 is 14 residues. Trimming stripped 1 base from V and 4 bases from J, with 10 bases between. CDR3 sequence reads: CASSLYQGLETQYF. In DNA form, the CDR3 reads TGTGCCAGCAGTTTATATCAGGGTCTAGAGACCCAGTACTTC.

The table lists this clone with a few counts. The chain uses TRBV7-2 and TRBJ1-2; 10 nucleotides line up with TRBD1. This CDR3 has 13 amino acids. Germline V lookup: CDR1 SGHTA, CDR2 FQGNSA. V lost 3 bases to trimming and J lost 5 bases; unmatched junction nucleotides: 0. Here the CDR3 DNA reads TGTGCCAGCAGCTTGGACAGGGGGTATGGCTACACCTTC. Protein sequence: CASSLDRGYGYTF.

The CDR3 sequence: CASSLLLAGLPDTQYF. DNA for the CDR3: TGTGCCAGCAGCTTGTTACTAGCGGGGTTACCAGATACGCAGTATTTT. The chain couples TRBV5-6 to TRBJ2-3; 10 nucleotides match TRBD2. Germline CDR1 and CDR2: SGHDT and YYEEEE. Trimming cost V 1 base and J 4 bases; bases outside gene matches: 6. This CDR3 region has 16 residues.

This sequence joins TRBV12-5 and TRBJ2-2; no reliable D call. V shed 6 bases and J shed 4 bases, with 15 bases lying between them. From germline, CDR1 is LGHNT and CDR2 FRNRAP. The CDR3 has 15 residues. CDR3 nucleotide sequence: TGTGCTAGTGGACAAAACGAGGTTAGCACCGGGGAGCTGTTTTTT. Protein: CASGQNEVSTGELFF.

V and J are TRBV14 and TRBJ2-1; 7 nucleotides match TRBD2. CDR3 length: 17 residues. Germline trimming cut 0 bases from V and 5 bases from J; bases unmatched to any gene: 10. CDR1 and CDR2 (germline): SGHDN, FVKESK. Here the CDR3 reads CASSQDPPGGIDNEQFF. The DNA for the CDR3 is TGTGCCAGCAGCCAAGACCCCCCGGGAGGAATCGACAATGAGCAGTTCTTC.

V and J are TRBV29-1 and TRBJ1-1; D not resolved. Trimming took 4 bases from V and 4 from J, leaving 7 bases between them. The CDR3 has 11 residues. Germline lookup yields CDR1 SQVTM and CDR2 ANQGSEA. Written as DNA, the CDR3 is TGCAGCGTTGTTCTCAGCACTGAAGCTTTCTTT. It is translated as CSVVLSTEAFF. The whole variable domain, remainder taken from reference TRBV29-1 and TRBJ1-1, is SAVISQKPSRDICQRGTSLTIQCQVDSQVTMMFWYRQQPGQSLTLIATANQGSEATYESGFVIDKFPISRPNLTFSTLTVSNMSPEDSSIYLCSVVLSTEAFFGQGTRLTVV.

The chain recombines TRBV24-1 with TRBJ2-1; weak D call: TRBD2 (6 bases). The V gene lost 3 bases and the J gene lost 8 bases, with 13 bases spanning the gap. The germline V gene has CDR1 KGHDR and CDR2 SFDVKD. The CDR3 totals 14 residues. For the CDR3, the DNA is TGTGCCACCAGTGATACACGATGGGGGGATGAGCAGTTCTTC. It translates to CATSDTRWGDEQFF.

The genes are TRBV19 and TRBJ1-1; D gene uncertain. The CDR3 loop spans 15 amino acids. Per the germline V gene, CDR1 is LNHDA and CDR2 is SQIVND (reference sequence). V lost 5 bases and J lost 0, with 13 bases in between. CDR3 sequence reads: CASSSEAALNTEAFF. CDR3 coding DNA: TGTGCCAGTAGTTCCGAGGCGGCATTGAACACTGAAGCTTTCTTT.

This chain joins TRBV11-2 and TRBJ1-5; D unresolved. The V gene lost 4 bases and the J gene lost 5 bases, with 15 bases spanning the gap. The CDR3 loop spans 15 amino acids. The germline V gene encodes CDR1 SGHAT and CDR2 FQNNGV. The CDR3 DNA is TGTGCCAGCAGCTCGGGTCCAAAGAACGATCAGCCCCAGCATTTT. This codes for CASSSGPKNDQPQHF. Using reference TRBV11-2 and TRBJ1-5 for the parts outside the CDR3, the full variable domain is EAGVAQSPRYKIIEKRQSVAFWCNPISGHATLYWYQQILGQGPKLLIQFQNNGVVDDSQLPKDRFSAERLKGVDSTLKIQPAKLEDSAVYLCASSSGPKNDQPQHFGDGTRLSIL.

The chain employs TRBV7-6 and TRBJ1-1; 8 bases match TRBD1. Trimming cost V 6 bases and J 3 bases; bases outside gene matches: 9. Per the germline V gene, CDR1 is SGHVS and CDR2 is FNYEAQ. The CDR3 is 15 residues long. The CDR3 reads CASSRTGLGDTEAFF. For the CDR3, the DNA is TGTGCCAGCAGTCGGACAGGGTTAGGTGACACTGAAGCTTTCTTT.

The chain links TRBV28 to TRBJ2-5; tentative D call: TRBD1 (6 bases). The CDR3 contains 12 residues. Germline CDR1 reads MDHEN; CDR2 reads SYDVKM. The germline V and J ends were trimmed by 6 bases and 5 bases, with 10 bases remaining between them. DNA of the CDR3: TGTGCCAGCAGGGGGGCGGTCGAGACCCAGTACTTC. It encodes CASRGAVETQYF.

The genes are TRBV14 and TRBJ1-3, with no clear D. This CDR3 is 13 amino acids long. The germline V gene encodes CDR1 SGHDN and CDR2 FVKESK. The V and J ends lost 4 bases and 7 bases respectively, with 11 bases between them. The CDR3 DNA reads as TGTGCCAGCAGCCCCTCTCTAGGTAACACCATATATTTT. This sequence encodes CASSPSLGNTIYF.

The J gene is TRBJ1-2, the V gene TRBV2; TRBD1 matches 7 bases. The V and J ends lost 1 base and 3 bases, in that order; junction bases with no gene match: 5. The CDR3 has 15 amino acids. CDR1 and CDR2 from the germline V gene are SNHLY and FYNNEI. The CDR3 here is CASSEVAGGHYGYTF. Written as DNA, the CDR3 is TGTGCCAGCAGTGAAGTTGCAGGGGGGCACTATGGCTACACCTTC.

V is TRBV6-6 and J is TRBJ1-4; D may be TRBD1 (6 bases). The germline CDR1 and CDR2 sequences are MNHNY and SVGAGI (reference sequence). CDR3 size: 16 residues. Trimming took 6 bases from V and 6 from J, leaving 20 bases between them. In DNA, the CDR3 is TGTGCCAGCAGCAGCCTCAACAGGGTCTATGATGAAAAACTGTTTTTT. It translates to CASSSLNRVYDEKLFF.

The chain has TRBV9 and TRBJ1-1; TRBD1 might be the D (5 bases). Germline CDR1 is SGDLS and CDR2 is YYNGEE. Trimming pared 2 bases from V and 6 bases from J, leaving 14 bases between. The CDR3 consists of 14 residues. The CDR3 DNA reads as TGTGCCAGCAGCGTCAAACAGGTTGCGGCTGAAGCTTTCTTT. This gives the protein CASSVKQVAAEAFF.

Here the CDR3 DNA reads TGTGCCTGGAGTTCCGGGACAGGCTATGGCTACACCTTC. It encodes CAWSSGTGYGYTF. The chain uses TRBV30 and TRBJ1-2, with TRBD1 identical over 8 bases. V was clipped by 2 bases and J by 4 bases; unmatched bases: 3. Germline V gives CDR1 GTSNPN, CDR2 SVGIG (reference sequence). This CDR3 is built from 13 residues. The entire variable domain, with the rest obtained from reference TRBV30 and TRBJ1-2, is as follows: SQTIHQWPATLVQPVGSPLSLECTVEGTSNPNLYWYRQAAGRGLQLLFYSVGIGQISSEVPQNLSASRPQDRQFILSSKKLLLSDSGFYLCAWSSGTGYGYTFGSGTRLTVV.

The CDR3 region is CASSAEQGGAFF. CDR3 DNA: TGTGCCAGCAGCGCAGAACAGGGGGGAGCTTTCTTT. V and J are TRBV9 and TRBJ1-1; TRBD1 aligns across 8 bases. Germline trimming cut 3 bases from V and 10 bases from J; bases unmatched to any gene: 5. The V gene's germline CDR1 is SGDLS and CDR2 YYNGEE. The CDR3 has 12 residues.

The J gene is TRBJ2-1, the V gene TRBV7-2; the D is unclear. The CDR3 is 13 residues long. Per the germline V gene, CDR1 is SGHTA and CDR2 is FQGNSA. Deletions cut 1 base from V and 4 bases from J, with 5 bases between. CDR3 loop: CASSLGRYNEQFF. DNA of the CDR3: TGTGCCAGCAGCTTAGGCAGATACAATGAGCAGTTCTTC.

The table lists this clone with many counts. The V call is TRBV4-1, the J call TRBJ1-1; 7 nucleotides match TRBD1. The length of the CDR3 is 14 residues. Trimming removed 5 bases from V and 11 bases from J; junction bases left unmatched: 14. Germline V CDR1 and CDR2: MGHRA, YSYEKL. CDR3: CASSFDRDAVRAFF. The CDR3 region has the DNA TGCGCCAGCAGCTTCGACAGGGATGCGGTTAGGGCTTTCTTT.

This clone is a singleton in its sample. The V and J genes are TRBV6-5 and TRBJ1-3; D gene uncertain. V was shortened by 5 bases and J by 4 bases, with 9 bases between the two germline ends. This CDR3 has 13 residues. In germline, CDR1 is MNHEY, CDR2 SVGAGI. CDR3 in DNA: TGTGCCAGCAGTCAACACCGAGGAAACACCATATATTTT. Its translation: CASSQHRGNTIYF.

The chain is built from TRBV11-3 and TRBJ2-5; D is ambiguous. Trimming shortened V by 1 base and J by 5 bases, and 8 bases separated the two germline ends. CDR1 is SGHNT and CDR2 is YENEEA in the germline V gene. CDR3 length equals 13 residues. CDR3: CASSLALSETQYF. The CDR3 bases are TGTGCCAGCAGCTTAGCCCTTTCGGAGACCCAGTACTTC.

This clone was counted a single time. The rearrangement joins TRBV7-9 to TRBJ1-2; D is possibly TRBD1 (5 bases). Deletions cut 3 bases from V and 8 bases from J, with 7 bases between. The germline V gene encodes CDR1 SEHNR and CDR2 FQNEAQ (reference sequence). The CDR3 loop spans 11 amino acids. The CDR3 loop is CASSFGGGYTF. CDR3 bases: TGTGCCAGCAGCTTCGGGGGAGGCTACACCTTC.

Remarks on this clone: This sample also contains other DNA sequences that code for the same CDR3. V and J are TRBV18 and TRBJ1-5; 8 bases map to TRBD1. Unmatched junction bases numbered 3, after V lost 6 bases and J lost 5 bases. Germline V lookup: CDR1 KGHSH, CDR2 LQKENI. The CDR3 totals 13 residues. CDR3 amino acids: CASSSDRDQPQHF. The CDR3 DNA sequence: TGTGCCAGCTCTTCGGACAGGGATCAGCCCCAGCATTTT.

The chain uses TRBV20-1 and TRBJ1-1; the D is unclear. V lost 3 bases and J lost 0, with 8 bases in between. Germline V gene lookup returns CDR1 DFQATT and CDR2 SNEGSKA (reference sequence). This CDR3 region has 13 residues. The CDR3 protein is CSASPILNTEAFF. CDR3 in DNA: TGCAGTGCTAGTCCCATTCTGAACACTGAAGCTTTCTTT.

The V and J genes are TRBV6-5 and TRBJ1-5; D possibly corresponds to TRBD1 (6 bases). The V and J ends lost 6 bases and 8 bases respectively, with 14 bases between them. Per the germline V gene, CDR1 is MNHEY and CDR2 is SVGAGI. This CDR3 is 13 amino acids long. CDR3 sequence: CASRQGSLEPQHF. The CDR3 DNA sequence: TGTGCCAGCAGACAGGGTAGCTTGGAGCCCCAGCATTTT.

This clone has only one observation. The V call is TRBV25-1, the J call TRBJ2-2, with TRBD2 matching over 9 bases. Germline V gives CDR1 MGHDK, CDR2 SYGVNS. CDR3 size: 16 residues. The V and J ends lost 8 bases and 2 bases, in that order; junction bases with no gene match: 9. The CDR3 DNA is TGTGCCAGCGGTACCTCGACTAGCGGTAACACCGGGGAGCTGTTTTTT. It translates to CASGTSTSGNTGELFF.

The sample holds one count of this clone. The rearrangement uses TRBV7-2 and TRBJ1-3; D gene ambiguous. With 1 base removed from V and 0 bases from J, the gap between germline ends came to 7 bases. CDR3 size: 15 residues. Germline V CDR1 and CDR2: SGHTA, FQGNSA. The CDR3 sequence is CASSLDRSSGNTIYF. The CDR3 nucleotides read TGTGCCAGCAGCTTAGACAGATCCTCTGGAAACACCATATATTTT.

The rearrangement uses TRBV12-3 or TRBV12-4 and TRBJ1-6, with D possibly being TRBD1 (5 bases). The CDR3 is 12 residues long. V lost 6 bases to trimming and J lost 12 bases, with 12 bases between them. As DNA, the CDR3 is TGTGCCAGCAGCAATGACAGTGGACCCCTCCACTTT. Encoded protein: CASSNDSGPLHF.

V usage is TRBV24-1 and J usage is TRBJ2-2; 11 positions agree with TRBD1. With V trimmed by 8 bases and J by 4 bases, 8 bases remained unmatched. This CDR3 contains 16 residues. The germline CDR1 and CDR2 sequences are KGHDR and SFDVKD. CDR3 residues: CATTNRDRGITGELFF. In nucleotides, the CDR3 is TGTGCCACCACTAACCGGGACAGGGGGATCACCGGGGAGCTGTTTTTT.

The V and J genes are TRBV21-1 and TRBJ2-3; the D segment call TRBD1 is taken from the table without a DNA check. TRBV21-1 is a pseudogene. This CDR3 region has 16 residues. The CDR3 spells CASSKAQGKHTDTQYF. Here the CDR3 DNA reads TGTGCCAGCAGCAAAGCGCAGGGGAAACACACAGATACGCAGTATTTT.